Shown below are 31 T cell receptor beta chains from a single sample sequenced in a study of beta chain features in type 1 diabetes. The entirety of the isolated RNA underwent reverse transcription, so expressed TCRB transcripts were sequenced. The repertoire was sequenced with immunoSEQ multiplex PCR; TCRdb's copy has only in-frame clones and lacks some. The table has 200,000 to 300,000 clones, 68% seen once. Sequencing was done on a sample of naive CD4+ T cells from blood. The receptors shown here come from a man younger than 40 in good health.

The chain is built from TRBV7-9 and TRBJ2-3, with unresolved D. Trimming took off 4 bases at V and 3 bases at J, with 8 bases between the two ends. The CDR3 runs to 13 residues. CDR1 and CDR2 (germline): SEHNR, FQNEAQ (reference sequence). The CDR3 protein is CASSYRVTDTQYF. In nucleotides, the CDR3 is TGTGCCAGCAGCTATAGGGTTACAGATACGCAGTATTTT. Supplemented by reference TRBV7-9 and TRBJ2-3, the full variable domain reads DTGVSQNPRHKITKRGQNVTFRCDPISEHNRLYWYRQTLGQGPEFLTYFQNEAQLEKSRLLSDRFSAERPKGSFSTLEIQRTEQGDSAMYLCASSYRVTDTQYFGPGTRLTVL.

This rearrangement joins TRBV28 to TRBJ2-6, with unresolved D. V was shortened by 6 bases and J by 1 base, with 7 bases between the two germline ends. Germline V gene data show CDR1 as MDHEN and CDR2 as SYDVKM. This CDR3 is 14 amino acids long. CDR3 residues: CASRGPSGANVLTF. The CDR3 bases are TGTGCCAGCAGGGGCCCTTCTGGGGCCAACGTCCTGACTTTC.

Only one count was recorded for this clone. This chain connects TRBV25-1 to TRBJ1-1, with D uncertain. Germline loops: CDR1 MGHDK, CDR2 SYGVNS. CDR3 length equals 14 residues. The ends were cut back, 5 bases at V and 4 bases at J, with 14 bases in the middle. CDR3 nucleotide sequence: TGTGCCAGCAGTCATCCGGTTAGAGGCACTGAAGCTTTCTTT. Translation gives CASSHPVRGTEAFF.

This rearrangement joins TRBV7-2 to TRBJ2-3; D gene ambiguous. This CDR3 region has 14 residues. Germline V gene sequence: CDR1 SGHTA, CDR2 FQGNSA. Trimming took 2 bases from V and 5 from J, leaving 11 bases between them. CDR3 DNA: TGTGCCAGCAGCTTACGAGGAGCAAAAGATACGCAGTATTTT. It specifies CASSLRGAKDTQYF.

The chain is built from TRBV10-1 and TRBJ2-7, with D possibly being TRBD2 (5 bases). Germline assignment: CDR1 WNHNN and CDR2 SYGVQD (reference sequence). V lost 4 bases, J lost 2 bases, and 9 bases lay in between. The CDR3 contains 13 residues. CDR3 nucleotide sequence: TGCGCCAGCAGTGTTTCAGCGGCCTACGAGCAGTACTTC. Translating gives CASSVSAAYEQYF.

The chain combines TRBV7-2 with TRBJ2-3, with 8 bases aligning to TRBD1. V was pared by 5 bases and J by 1 base, with 5 bases of the junction left unmatched. This CDR3 is 15 amino acids long. Per the germline V gene, CDR1 is SGHTA and CDR2 is FQGNSA. The CDR3 region is CASSVTGQGTDTQYF. CDR3 DNA: TGTGCCAGCAGCGTAACGGGACAGGGCACAGATACGCAGTATTTT.

The chain employs TRBV5-4 and TRBJ1-1; 8 nucleotides agree with TRBD1. The J segment lost 4 bases and the V segment lost 0 bases, leaving 8 bases of the junction unmatched. Germline CDR1 SGHNT, CDR2 YYREEE (reference sequence). The CDR3 length is 16 residues. DNA of the CDR3: TGTGCCAGCAGCTTGGGGTGGCAGGGGGCTAGCACTGAAGCTTTCTTT. Encoded protein: CASSLGWQGASTEAFF.

This clone was seen once. For the CDR3, the DNA is TGTGCCAGCAGAAGGCCTTCACCTTATAATTCACCCCTCCACTTT. Amino acid sequence: CASRRPSPYNSPLHF. The gene calls are TRBV25-1 and TRBJ1-6; D uncertain. The CDR3 extends over 15 amino acids. Germline V CDR1 and CDR2: MGHDK, SYGVNS. Trimming took 6 bases from V and 4 from J, leaving 13 bases between them. Supplemented by reference TRBV25-1 and TRBJ1-6, the full variable domain reads EADIYQTPRYLVIGTGKKITLECSQTMGHDKMYWYQQDPGMELHLIHYSYGVNSTEKGDLSSESTVSRIRTEHFPLTLESARPSHTSQYLCASRRPSPYNSPLHFGNGTRLTVT.

V and J are TRBV14 and TRBJ2-1, with D possibly TRBD1 on 6 matching bases. V was pared by 0 bases and J by 7 bases, with 22 bases between. The CDR3 runs 18 residues. Germline CDR1 SGHDN, CDR2 FVKESK. CDR3 residues: CASSQEQGFWGIKNEQFF. The CDR3 DNA reads as TGTGCCAGCAGCCAAGAACAGGGCTTCTGGGGAATCAAGAATGAGCAGTTCTTC.

As for this clone: Distinct nucleotide sequences in the sample also encode this CDR3. The chain uses TRBV30 and TRBJ1-6; no firm D call. The germline V gene encodes CDR1 GTSNPN and CDR2 SVGIG (reference sequence). Trimming stripped 1 base from V and 7 bases from J, with 8 bases between. The CDR3 covers 13 residues. The CDR3 spells CAWSGQGNSPLHF. For the CDR3, the DNA is TGTGCCTGGAGTGGCCAAGGAAATTCACCCCTCCACTTT.

The chain employs TRBV15 and TRBJ2-1, with D possibly called TRBD1 or TRBD2 (5 bases each). CDR1 and CDR2 (germline): LNHNV, YYDKDF (reference sequence). There are 20 residues in the CDR3. The ends were cut back, 1 base at V and 0 bases at J, with 22 bases in the middle. The DNA for the CDR3 is TGTGCCACCAGCAGAGGCCGAGGGGAATTAAGCGGTAGCTCCTACAATGAGCAGTTCTTC. The encoded protein is CATSRGRGELSGSSYNEQFF.

The chain carries TRBV30 and TRBJ2-1, with 9 bases that match TRBD2. Per germline, CDR1 GTSNPN and CDR2 SVGIG (reference sequence). V lost 7 bases and J lost 9; bases outside the gene matches: 13. This CDR3 has 14 residues. Here the CDR3 reads CAFDQLAGEGEQFF. In DNA, the CDR3 is TGTGCCTTCGACCAATTAGCGGGAGAAGGTGAGCAGTTCTTC.

The chain employs TRBV2 and TRBJ1-2, with 7 bases that match TRBD1. V dropped 6 bases and J dropped 7; count of bases not matched to a gene: 17. The germline V gene encodes CDR1 SNHLY and CDR2 FYNNEI. This CDR3 has 16 residues. CDR3 sequence: CASSTPARRGRGGYTF. CDR3 DNA: TGTGCCAGCAGCACTCCGGCGAGGAGGGGGCGTGGTGGCTACACCTTC.

This clone appeared once. Other nucleotide sequences from this sample produce the same CDR3. J is TRBJ1-5 and V is TRBV29-1; D is unclear. The germline V gene encodes CDR1 SQVTM and CDR2 ANQGSEA. V lost 3 bases and J 0 bases, leaving 6 bases between the germline ends. The CDR3 has 13 amino acids. The CDR3, as DNA: TGCAGCGTTGAGGAAAATAGCAATCAGCCCCAGCATTTT. Translating it yields CSVEENSNQPQHF. Filled out from reference TRBV29-1 and TRBJ1-5, the complete variable domain reads SAVISQKPSRDICQRGTSLTIQCQVDSQVTMMFWYRQQPGQSLTLIATANQGSEATYESGFVIDKFPISRPNLTFSTLTVSNMSPEDSSIYLCSVEENSNQPQHFGDGTRLSIL.

This clone was seen a few times. This chain links TRBV4-3 with TRBJ2-1; weak D call: TRBD2 (6 bases). CDR3 size: 17 residues. Trimming pared 0 bases from V and 4 bases from J, leaving 16 bases between. Germline V gives CDR1 LGHNA, CDR2 YSLEER. The DNA for the CDR3 is TGCGCCAGCAGCCAAGATAGGAGGCTAGCGCTATACAATGAGCAGTTCTTC. Amino acids: CASSQDRRLALYNEQFF.

The chain joins TRBV15 to TRBJ1-1; D is uncertain. The ends were cut back, 0 bases at V and 0 bases at J, with 8 bases in the middle. This CDR3 has 15 amino acids. The germline V gene encodes CDR1 LNHNV and CDR2 YYDKDF (reference sequence). CDR3 nucleotides: TGTGCCACCAGCAGAGAAAGACTGATGAACACTGAAGCTTTCTTT. Translated: CATSRERLMNTEAFF.

The chain combines TRBV28 with TRBJ2-2, with D maybe TRBD1 (6 bases). The CDR3 contains 16 residues. Germline V gene sequence: CDR1 MDHEN, CDR2 SYDVKM. V dropped 6 bases and J dropped 5 bases, with 19 bases sitting between them. The CDR3 nucleotides are TGTGCCAGCAGGCGACGCAGGGGATTAGGGACCGGGGAGCTGTTTTTT. This encodes CASRRRRGLGTGELFF.

This clone has only a few counts. This sequence joins TRBV30 and TRBJ2-1; TRBD2 matches 7 bases. Germline V CDR1 and CDR2: GTSNPN, SVGIG (reference sequence). The CDR3 runs to 14 residues. With 6 bases clipped from V and 1 base from J, the junction kept 6 bases outside the gene matches. The CDR3 nucleotides read TGTGCCTGTACCGGGACTACTTCCTACAATGAGCAGTTCTTC. This gives the protein CACTGTTSYNEQFF.

This clone was seen a handful of times. This chain links TRBV29-1 with TRBJ2-5; no definite D call. CDR1 and CDR2 from the germline V gene are SQVTM and ANQGSEA. V dropped 2 bases and J dropped 2 bases, with 9 bases sitting between them. The CDR3 consists of 13 residues. CDR3 DNA sequence: TGCAGCGTTGAAATGCGGTTACAAGAGACCCAGTACTTC. Its protein product is CSVEMRLQETQYF.

For the CDR3, the DNA is TGTGCCAGCTCACCATGGGAACCCGTATATAGTGAGCAGTTCTTC. Translation: CASSPWEPVYSEQFF. This chain uses TRBV18 with TRBJ2-1; D remains ambiguous. The CDR3 is 15 amino acids. The germline V gene has CDR1 KGHSH and CDR2 LQKENI. The ends were cut back, 2 bases at V and 9 bases at J, with 17 bases in the middle.

This clone is a singleton in its sample. V is TRBV4-1 and J is TRBJ2-7; the D is unclear. The CDR3 spans 14 residues. The germline V and J ends were trimmed by 1 base and 1 base, with 8 bases remaining between them. CDR1 MGHRA and CDR2 YSYEKL come from the germline V gene. CDR3 protein: CASSQGRGSYEQYF. CDR3 DNA: TGCGCCAGCAGCCAAGGTCGCGGTTCCTACGAGCAGTACTTC.

The chain links TRBV15 to TRBJ2-1; D gene unclear. The CDR3 runs to 17 residues. The germline gives CDR1 LNHNV, CDR2 YYDKDF (reference sequence). Trimming cost V 8 bases and J 0 bases, with 20 bases left between them. The CDR3 loop is CATSNPGYEISYNEQFF. CDR3 nucleotides: TGTGCCACCTCCAACCCAGGATACGAGATCTCCTACAATGAGCAGTTCTTC.

This chain joins TRBV5-4 and TRBJ2-3; 14 bases agree with TRBD2. The CDR3 is made up of 18 amino acids. The germline CDR1 and CDR2 sequences are SGHNT and YYREEE (reference sequence). V lost 4 bases and J lost 0; bases outside the gene matches: 7. The CDR3 region is CASSNPGLAGVSTDTQYF. The CDR3 region has the DNA TGTGCCAGCAGCAACCCGGGACTAGCGGGAGTTAGCACAGATACGCAGTATTTT. The variable domain in full, with the rest retrieved from reference TRBV5-4 and TRBJ2-3, is ETGVTQSPTHLIKTRGQQVTLRCSSQSGHNTVSWYQQALGQGPQFIFQYYREEENGRGNFPPRFSGLQFPNYSSELNVNALELDDSALYLCASSNPGLAGVSTDTQYFGPGTRLTVL.

This clone was counted a few times. The rearrangement uses TRBV11-2 and TRBJ1-2; D may be TRBD1 (6 bases). This CDR3 spans 16 amino acids. Trimming shortened V by 4 bases and J by 4 bases, and 19 bases separated the two germline ends. CDR1 SGHAT and CDR2 FQNNGV come from the germline V gene. The CDR3 protein is CASSSLSRKDSYGYTF. CDR3 in DNA: TGTGCCAGCAGCTCACTTAGTAGAAAGGACAGCTATGGCTACACCTTC.

This clone was observed a few times. The chain combines TRBV30 with TRBJ1-5; D not certain. Germline V gene data show CDR1 as GTSNPN and CDR2 as SVGIG (reference sequence). V lost 1 base to trimming and J lost 0 bases, with 4 bases between them. The CDR3 has 13 amino acids. The CDR3, as DNA: TGTGCCTGGAGTGGGGTTAGCAATCAGCCCCAGCATTTT. It codes for CAWSGVSNQPQHF.

The chain is built from TRBV30 and TRBJ2-6; D not resolved. Per the germline V gene, CDR1 is GTSNPN and CDR2 is SVGIG (reference sequence). This CDR3 comprises 15 residues. Trimming took 2 bases from V and 1 from J, leaving 9 bases between them. For the CDR3, the DNA is TGTGCCTGGAGTCCTCAGGCATCTGGGGCCAACGTCCTGACTTTC. The encoded protein is CAWSPQASGANVLTF.

The V and J genes are TRBV7-2 and TRBJ2-3, with D unresolved. V lost 5 bases and J 2 bases, leaving 2 bases between the germline ends. Germline CDR1 and CDR2: SGHTA and FQGNSA. CDR3 length: 11 amino acids. This CDR3 reads CASSHTDTQYF. The CDR3 coding sequence is TGTGCCAGCAGCCACACAGATACGCAGTATTTT.

J is TRBJ1-5 and V is TRBV29-1; 8 bases line up with TRBD1. The germline V gene has CDR1 SQVTM and CDR2 ANQGSEA. Trimming cost V 5 bases and J 2 bases; bases outside gene matches: 5. The CDR3 is 14 residues long. CDR3 residues: CSVQTGGGNQPQHF. DNA for the CDR3: TGCAGCGTTCAAACAGGGGGTGGCAATCAGCCCCAGCATTTT. The whole variable domain, filled in from reference TRBV29-1 and TRBJ1-5, reads SAVISQKPSRDICQRGTSLTIQCQVDSQVTMMFWYRQQPGQSLTLIATANQGSEATYESGFVIDKFPISRPNLTFSTLTVSNMSPEDSSIYLCSVQTGGGNQPQHFGDGTRLSIL.

V gene TRBV29-1 combines with J gene TRBJ2-3; D not certain. Germline loops: CDR1 SQVTM, CDR2 ANQGSEA. Trimming left V 7 bases short and J 4 bases short, with 9 bases between. The CDR3 runs 11 residues. CDR3 loop: CSAVPSDTQYF. The CDR3 nucleotides are TGCAGCGCCGTTCCGTCAGATACGCAGTATTTT.

This clone has a single count. The J gene is TRBJ2-7, the V gene TRBV7-2; no reliable D call. The CDR3 extends over 14 amino acids. Deletions cut 2 bases from V and 4 bases from J, with 12 bases between. CDR1 is SGHTA and CDR2 is FQGNSA in the germline V gene. In DNA form, the CDR3 reads TGTGCCAGCAGCTTAAAAGGACGCGGATACGAGCAGTACTTC. Translation gives CASSLKGRGYEQYF.

The gene calls are TRBV5-6 and TRBJ2-1; D is perhaps TRBD1 (6 bases). Trimming took off 8 bases at V and 5 bases at J, with 14 bases between the two ends. The CDR3 runs 13 residues. Germline lookup yields CDR1 SGHDT and CDR2 YYEEEE. This CDR3 is CASSRTANNEQFF. The CDR3 nucleotides are TGTGCCAGTAGTCGGACAGCGAACAATGAGCAGTTCTTC.